Listed here are 9 T cell receptor beta chains from one sample, sequenced in a study of CD8 T cells in ankylosing spondylitis. Study results and limitations: A motif in TCR beta, a set of roughly 8 highly homologous variants, appeared characteristic of ankylosing spondylitis blood.

Their target antigens are unknown. TCRdb used MiXCR to reprocess the 5' RACE reads, holding one entry per CDR3 protein. Seen here are a few hundred thousand distinct CDR3 sequences, about 13% observed once, and the top ten hold under 7.5%. The specimen was blood, either unsorted or a sorted T cell fraction (not recorded which). The receptors were gathered from a male donor with ankylosing spondylitis.

This chain connects TRBV24-1 to TRBJ2-1; D is undetermined. This CDR3 is 13 amino acids long. Germline loops: CDR1 KGHDR, CDR2 SFDVKD. V lost 4 bases and J lost 6, with 9 bases in between. The CDR3 bases are TGTGCCACCAGTGAATCAATGCGCAATGAGCAGTTCTTC. Protein: CATSESMRNEQFF.

This clonotype has only a few counts. This sequence joins TRBV5-5 and TRBJ2-5; 16 positions match TRBD2. There are 17 residues in the CDR3. The trim removed 0 bases at V and 5 bases at J, leaving 4 bases unmatched. Germline V CDR1 and CDR2: SGHKS, YYEKEE (reference sequence). The CDR3 nucleotides read TGTGCCAGCAGCTTGGCGGGACTAGCGGGAGGGTACGAGACCCAGTACTTC. Translated, it gives CASSLAGLAGGYETQYF.

The J gene is TRBJ2-3, the V gene TRBV18; D possibly corresponds to TRBD2 (5 bases). The CDR3 consists of 16 residues. V lost 2 bases and J 4 bases, leaving 16 bases between the germline ends. Looked up from germline, CDR1 is KGHSH and CDR2 is LQKENI. The CDR3 sequence is CASSPSRPGGSDTQYF. Here the CDR3 DNA reads TGTGCCAGCTCACCATCGAGGCCGGGCGGGTCAGATACGCAGTATTTT.

In its sample, this clonotype was seen once. V and J are TRBV20-1 and TRBJ2-2; the D gene is possibly TRBD2 (5 bases). CDR3 length: 15 residues. Germline CDR1 and CDR2: DFQATT and SNEGSKA (reference sequence). Trimming took 3 bases from V and 0 from J, leaving 11 bases between them. CDR3 sequence: CSASGLEANTGELFF. DNA for the CDR3: TGCAGTGCTAGTGGACTGGAGGCGAACACCGGGGAGCTGTTTTTT.

The V call is TRBV12-3 or TRBV12-4, the J call TRBJ2-1; D remains ambiguous. V lost 0 bases and J 3 bases, leaving 9 bases between the germline ends. The CDR3 is 15 amino acids. Here the CDR3 DNA reads TGTGCCAGCAGTTTAGCAGGGTCGGTCTACAATGAGCAGTTCTTC. Translation gives CASSLAGSVYNEQFF.

This clonotype was seen repeatedly, ten times or more. The chain carries TRBV5-1 and TRBJ2-5, with D maybe TRBD1 (6 bases). This CDR3 has 13 residues. Trimming removed 1 base at V and 3 bases at J, with 7 bases between. In germline, CDR1 is SGHRS, CDR2 YFSETQ. The CDR3 is CASSLPGEETQYF. CDR3 DNA sequence: TGCGCCAGCAGCTTGCCAGGGGAAGAGACCCAGTACTTC. Complete variable domain (other parts from reference TRBV5-1 and TRBJ2-5): KAGVTQTPRYLIKTRGQQVTLSCSPISGHRSVSWYQQTPGQGLQFLFEYFSETQRNKGNFPGRFSGRQFSNSRSEMNVSTLELGDSALYLCASSLPGEETQYFGPGTRLLVL.

V and J are TRBV20-1 and TRBJ2-1, with D perhaps TRBD2 (5 bases). The CDR3 loop spans 12 amino acids. Germline loops: CDR1 DFQATT, CDR2 SNEGSKA (reference sequence). Trimming took off 6 bases at V and 7 bases at J, with 13 bases between the two ends. CDR3 protein: CSARGSRNEQFF. As DNA, the CDR3 is TGCAGTGCCCGAGGGTCCCGGAATGAGCAGTTCTTC.

V gene TRBV6-2 or TRBV6-3 combines with J gene TRBJ2-1; D might be TRBD1 (6 bases). The ends were cut back, 6 bases at V and 3 bases at J, with 9 bases in the middle. Germline assignment: CDR1 MNHEY and CDR2 SVGEGT. The CDR3 covers 13 residues. The CDR3 spells CASSDRFYNEQFF. CDR3 coding DNA: TGTGCCAGCAGCGACAGGTTCTACAATGAGCAGTTCTTC.

The V call is TRBV20-1, the J call TRBJ2-5, with 11 positions matching TRBD2. Trimming at V came to 0 bases and at J to 3 bases, leaving 3 bases not matched to a gene. In germline, CDR1 is DFQATT, CDR2 SNEGSKA (reference sequence). This CDR3 has 15 residues. CDR3 in amino acids: CSARDQLAGEETQYF. The CDR3 region has the DNA TGCAGTGCTAGAGATCAACTAGCGGGAGAAGAGACCCAGTACTTC.